This TCR beta chain was identified during a study of CD8 T cells in Susac syndrome. This CDR3 comprises 15 residues. Trimming removed 0 bases from V and 4 bases from J, with 12 bases in between. Germline V gene lookup returns CDR1 LGHNA and CDR2 YNFKEQ. After extraction with the RNeasy kit, roughly 0.45 to 1 ug of the RNA was reverse transcribed using random hexamers. MiXCR, applied by TCRdb to the immunoSEQ multiplex PCR reads, yields one record per CDR3 protein. Among 160,000 or so distinct CDR3 sequences listed, around 96% were seen once. The sequence came from a human donor with multiple sclerosis. The material sequenced was CD8+ T cells from PBMCs. The rearrangement uses TRBV4-2 and TRBJ1-1, with a tentative D call TRBD1 (6 bases). The CDR3 DNA follows: TGTGCCAGCAGCCAAGACCCGGGCAGGGGCACTGAAGCTTTCTTT. It encodes CASSQDPGRGTEAFF.